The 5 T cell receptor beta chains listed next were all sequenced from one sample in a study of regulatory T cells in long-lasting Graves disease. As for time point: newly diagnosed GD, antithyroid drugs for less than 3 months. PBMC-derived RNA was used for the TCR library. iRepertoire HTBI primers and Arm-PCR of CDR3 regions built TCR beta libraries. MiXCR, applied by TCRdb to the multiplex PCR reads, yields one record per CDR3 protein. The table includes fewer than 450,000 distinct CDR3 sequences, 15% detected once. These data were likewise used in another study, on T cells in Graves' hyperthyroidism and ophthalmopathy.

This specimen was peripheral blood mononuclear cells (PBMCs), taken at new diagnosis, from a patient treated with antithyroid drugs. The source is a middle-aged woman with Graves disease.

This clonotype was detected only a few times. Here the CDR3 DNA reads TGCAGTGCCTCGGACCTTTACGAGCAGTACTTC. It codes for CSASDLYEQYF. The chain recombines TRBV20-1 with TRBJ2-7; no definite D call. With 6 bases removed from V and 4 bases from J, the gap between germline ends came to 10 bases. Per the germline V gene, CDR1 is DFQATT and CDR2 is SNEGSKA (reference sequence). This CDR3 comprises 11 residues.

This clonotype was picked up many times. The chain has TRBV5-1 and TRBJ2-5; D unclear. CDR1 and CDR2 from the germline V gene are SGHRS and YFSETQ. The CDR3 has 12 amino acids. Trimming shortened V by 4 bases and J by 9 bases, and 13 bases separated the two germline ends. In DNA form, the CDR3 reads TGCGCCAGCAGCGGAGAAGGGTGGGCCCAGTACTTC. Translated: CASSGEGWAQYF.

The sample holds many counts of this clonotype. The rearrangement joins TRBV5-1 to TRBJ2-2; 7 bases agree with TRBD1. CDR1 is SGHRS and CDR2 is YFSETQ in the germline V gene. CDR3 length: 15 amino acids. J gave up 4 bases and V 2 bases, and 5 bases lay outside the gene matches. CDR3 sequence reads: CASSFGDSITGELFF. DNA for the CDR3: TGCGCCAGCAGCTTCGGGGACAGCATCACCGGGGAGCTGTTTTTT.

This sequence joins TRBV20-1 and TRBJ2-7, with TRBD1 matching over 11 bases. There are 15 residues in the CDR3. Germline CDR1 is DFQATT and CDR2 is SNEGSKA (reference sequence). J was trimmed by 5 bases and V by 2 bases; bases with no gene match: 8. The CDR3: CSARPGQGAQDEQYF. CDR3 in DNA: TGCAGTGCTAGACCCGGACAGGGGGCGCAGGACGAGCAGTACTTC.

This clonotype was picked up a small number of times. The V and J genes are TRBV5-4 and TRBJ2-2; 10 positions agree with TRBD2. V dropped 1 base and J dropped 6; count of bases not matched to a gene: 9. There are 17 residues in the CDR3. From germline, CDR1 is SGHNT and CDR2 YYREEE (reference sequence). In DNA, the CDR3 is TGTGCCAGCAGCTTGTTGTCTAGCGGGAGCAGGTCCGGGGAGCTGTTTTTT. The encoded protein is CASSLLSSGSRSGELFF. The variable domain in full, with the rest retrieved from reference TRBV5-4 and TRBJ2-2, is ETGVTQSPTHLIKTRGQQVTLRCSSQSGHNTVSWYQQALGQGPQFIFQYYREEENGRGNFPPRFSGLQFPNYSSELNVNALELDDSALYLCASSLLSSGSRSGELFFGEGSRLTVL.